Listed below are T cell receptor beta chains from one sample, sequenced in a study of T cell responses to AZD1222 COVID-19 vaccine. Measured with immunoSEQ multiplex PCR; TCRdb has only the in-frame clones, and not every one. The table shows some 150,000 clones, with roughly 89% occurring only once. Specimen: peripheral blood, collected on day 0 of AZD1222 vaccination. The receptors were gathered from an adult in good health. Both conserved end residues are part of each CDR3. Fields, in order: D gene, J gene, clone size, V gene, CDR3 protein, CDR3 DNA. D genes are given only for firm matches. Clone size is given for some rows only: seen once, a few or many times, or a class if the clone is expanded.

d_call: -
j_call: TRBJ1-3
clone_size: -
v_call: TRBV9
cdr3_aa: CASSRVSPAGNTIYF
cdr3_nt: TGTGCCAGCAGCCGCGTGAGTCCGGCTGGAAACACCATATATTTT

d_call: TRBD1
j_call: TRBJ2-2
clone_size: -
v_call: TRBV18
cdr3_aa: CASSSQGSGELFF
cdr3_nt: TGTGCCAGCTCATCACAGGGGTCCGGGGAGCTGTTTTTT

d_call: TRBD1
j_call: TRBJ2-1
clone_size: -
v_call: TRBV28
cdr3_aa: CASSPIGGAYNEQFF
cdr3_nt: TGTGCCAGCAGTCCAATAGGGGGCGCCTACAATGAGCAGTTCTTC

d_call: TRBD1
j_call: TRBJ2-7
clone_size: -
v_call: TRBV3-1/TRBV3-2
cdr3_aa: CASSRPGTGFEQYF
cdr3_nt: TGTGCCAGCAGCCGCCCCGGGACAGGGTTCGAGCAGTACTTC

d_call: -
j_call: TRBJ2-7
clone_size: -
v_call: TRBV4-3
cdr3_aa: CASSRDLRTPYEQYF
cdr3_nt: TGCGCCAGCAGCCGGGACCTGAGAACCCCCTACGAGCAGTACTTC

d_call: -
j_call: TRBJ2-3
clone_size: -
v_call: TRBV7-6
cdr3_aa: CASSHSLTGPPQDTQYF
cdr3_nt: TGTGCCAGCAGCCACTCCTTAACAGGACCTCCACAGGATACGCAGTATTTT

d_call: TRBD1
j_call: TRBJ2-3
clone_size: once
v_call: TRBV5-1
cdr3_aa: CASSPRTGALGGTQYF
cdr3_nt: TGCGCCAGCAGCCCCCGGACAGGGGCCCTGGGAGGTACGCAGTATTTT

d_call: -
j_call: TRBJ1-2
clone_size: -
v_call: TRBV4-3
cdr3_aa: CASSRTPDGYGYTF
cdr3_nt: TGCGCCAGCAGCCGGACGCCGGACGGCTATGGCTACACCTTC

d_call: TRBD1
j_call: TRBJ2-6
clone_size: -
v_call: TRBV7-9
cdr3_aa: CASSLEGGQSSGANVLTF
cdr3_nt: TGTGCCAGCAGCCTGGAAGGGGGACAGAGCTCTGGGGCCAACGTCCTGACTTTC

d_call: TRBD2
j_call: TRBJ2-7
clone_size: -
v_call: TRBV5-1
cdr3_aa: CASSSPMSGSKYF
cdr3_nt: TGCGCCAGCAGCTCCCCCATGAGCGGGAGTAAGTACTTC

d_call: -
j_call: TRBJ1-1
clone_size: -
v_call: TRBV6-2/TRBV6-3
cdr3_aa: CASSTYADTEAFF
cdr3_nt: TGTGCCAGCAGTACCTACGCGGACACTGAAGCTTTCTTT

d_call: TRBD2
j_call: TRBJ2-1
clone_size: -
v_call: TRBV2
cdr3_aa: CASSALGRGGRNEQFF
cdr3_nt: TGTGCCAGCAGTGCCCTGGGGCGGGGGGGCCGAAATGAGCAGTTCTTC

d_call: TRBD2
j_call: TRBJ2-1
clone_size: -
v_call: TRBV11-2
cdr3_aa: CASSSFRTSGTYNEQFF
cdr3_nt: TGTGCCAGCAGCTCGTTTCGGACTAGCGGAACCTACAATGAGCAGTTCTTC

d_call: -
j_call: TRBJ1-4
clone_size: -
v_call: TRBV7-9
cdr3_aa: CASIVEEKLFF
cdr3_nt: TGTGCCAGCATCGTAGAGGAAAAACTGTTTTTT

d_call: -
j_call: TRBJ1-1
clone_size: -
v_call: TRBV5-6
cdr3_aa: CASSLIGEWDTEAFF
cdr3_nt: TGTGCCAGCAGCTTGATTGGGGAGTGGGACACTGAAGCTTTCTTT

d_call: -
j_call: TRBJ2-2
clone_size: -
v_call: TRBV19
cdr3_aa: CASSIERNTGELFF
cdr3_nt: TGTGCCAGTAGTATAGAACGCAACACCGGGGAGCTGTTTTTT

d_call: TRBD2
j_call: TRBJ2-3
clone_size: -
v_call: TRBV11-2
cdr3_aa: CASSLAGLAGVGLDTQYF
cdr3_nt: TGTGCCAGCAGCCTAGCGGGACTAGCGGGAGTCGGATTAGATACGCAGTATTTT

d_call: TRBD1
j_call: TRBJ2-5
clone_size: -
v_call: TRBV4-1
cdr3_aa: CASSQVNLGTGERQTQYF
cdr3_nt: TGCGCCAGCAGCCAAGTAAATTTGGGGACAGGGGAACGGCAGACCCAGTACTTC

d_call: -
j_call: TRBJ2-2
clone_size: -
v_call: TRBV6-2/TRBV6-3
cdr3_aa: CASSQQGSGELFF
cdr3_nt: TGTGCCAGCAGCCAACAGGGATCCGGGGAGCTGTTTTTT

d_call: TRBD1
j_call: TRBJ1-3
clone_size: -
v_call: TRBV5-1
cdr3_aa: CASSGTGDSGNTIYF
cdr3_nt: TGCGCCAGCAGCGGGACAGGGGACTCTGGAAACACCATATATTTT

d_call: -
j_call: TRBJ1-1
clone_size: -
v_call: TRBV5-8
cdr3_aa: CASSVETGRWAEAFF
cdr3_nt: TGTGCCAGCAGCGTCGAAACAGGGCGATGGGCTGAAGCTTTCTTT